A selection of T cell receptor beta chains follows, all from one sample in a study of T cells in Graves' hyperthyroidism and ophthalmopathy. TCRdb recomputed calls from the multiplex PCR reads with MiXCR, one row per CDR3 protein. This sample has under 600,000 distinct CDR3 sequences, with 16% found just once. Sequenced: blood. The receptor set was obtained from a woman aged 40 to 55 with Graves' ophthalmopathy. The CDR3 runs from the conserved cysteine through the conserved F or W. Some rows have no size entry. The others give once, few or many, or a class for an expanded clone.

CDR3 protein: CASSLMGVRNQETQYF
clone size: many
J gene: TRBJ2-5
V gene: TRBV12-3/TRBV12-4

CDR3 protein: CASSVVDRTNEQFF
clone size: NA
J gene: TRBJ2-1
V gene: TRBV9

CDR3 protein: CASSSERRNTEAFF
clone size: many
J gene: TRBJ1-1
V gene: TRBV27

CDR3 protein: CASSYRGINEKLFF
clone size: NA
J gene: TRBJ1-4
V gene: TRBV7-2

CDR3 protein: CSARGGQGSGNTEAFF
clone size: few
J gene: TRBJ1-1
V gene: TRBV20-1

CDR3 protein: CASSRRTRGEGTDTQYF
clone size: many
J gene: TRBJ2-3
V gene: TRBV27

CDR3 protein: CASRLRGGKETQYF
clone size: many
J gene: TRBJ2-5
V gene: TRBV7-6

CDR3 protein: CASLRLANTGELFF
clone size: many
J gene: TRBJ2-2
V gene: TRBV7-9

CDR3 protein: CASMRGETDMNTEAFF
clone size: many
J gene: TRBJ1-1
V gene: TRBV5-1

CDR3 protein: CASSGRDLTDTQYF
clone size: many
J gene: TRBJ2-3
V gene: TRBV27

CDR3 protein: CASRPGTSGGTDTQYF
clone size: few
J gene: TRBJ2-3
V gene: TRBV5-1

CDR3 protein: CASSRDETQYF
clone size: NA
J gene: TRBJ2-5
V gene: TRBV6-2/TRBV6-3

CDR3 protein: CASSYGGGRSNYGYTF
clone size: few
J gene: TRBJ1-2
V gene: TRBV6-2/TRBV6-3

CDR3 protein: CASRTGQTNYGYTF
clone size: many
J gene: TRBJ1-2
V gene: TRBV2

CDR3 protein: CASSQLAGANTGELFF
clone size: few
J gene: TRBJ2-2
V gene: TRBV14

CDR3 protein: CASSGNLVTGNEQFF
clone size: NA
J gene: TRBJ2-1
V gene: TRBV2

CDR3 protein: CASTLMGINYGYTF
clone size: NA
J gene: TRBJ1-2
V gene: TRBV28

CDR3 protein: CASSQLDGYNEQFF
clone size: many
J gene: TRBJ2-1
V gene: TRBV3-1

CDR3 protein: CASRDSGQASYEQYF
clone size: NA
J gene: TRBJ2-7
V gene: TRBV28

CDR3 protein: CSARKLAGYNEQFF
clone size: many
J gene: TRBJ2-1
V gene: TRBV20-1

CDR3 protein: CASSYLAGGPFDEQFF
clone size: NA
J gene: TRBJ2-1
V gene: TRBV7-9

CDR3 protein: CASRNRAPVYEQYF
clone size: few
J gene: TRBJ2-7
V gene: TRBV28

CDR3 protein: CASSYGPVLNEQFF
clone size: few
J gene: TRBJ2-1
V gene: TRBV9

CDR3 protein: CASITFGNTIYF
clone size: NA
J gene: TRBJ1-3
V gene: TRBV6-2/TRBV6-3

CDR3 protein: CASSLTSGRASGELFF
clone size: NA
J gene: TRBJ2-2
V gene: TRBV5-1

CDR3 protein: CASGAVYTGELFF
clone size: NA
J gene: TRBJ2-2
V gene: TRBV19

CDR3 protein: CASSQGSGGYGYTF
clone size: few
J gene: TRBJ1-2
V gene: TRBV4-1

CDR3 protein: CASSPRGKGNTIYF
clone size: NA
J gene: TRBJ1-3
V gene: TRBV28

CDR3 protein: CSALPTAGGGDNEQFF
clone size: NA
J gene: TRBJ2-1
V gene: TRBV20-1

CDR3 protein: CAISEPTAGGLNIQYF
clone size: few
J gene: TRBJ2-4
V gene: TRBV10-3

CDR3 protein: CASSTRSYEQYF
clone size: many
J gene: TRBJ2-7
V gene: TRBV28

CDR3 protein: CASSTVGAHEQYF
clone size: many
J gene: TRBJ2-7
V gene: TRBV3-1

CDR3 protein: CSAILTSGGAGDTQYF
clone size: many
J gene: TRBJ2-3
V gene: TRBV20-1

CDR3 protein: CASSFVVGSNTGELFF
clone size: NA
J gene: TRBJ2-2
V gene: TRBV28

CDR3 protein: CASSLNWGNEQYF
clone size: many
J gene: TRBJ2-7
V gene: TRBV7-3

CDR3 protein: CSVGAQENTEAFF
clone size: NA
J gene: TRBJ1-1
V gene: TRBV29-1

CDR3 protein: CASSQAMGVNTEAFF
clone size: many
J gene: TRBJ1-1
V gene: TRBV4-1

CDR3 protein: CASSPTGTRTGYTF
clone size: many
J gene: TRBJ1-2
V gene: TRBV28

CDR3 protein: CASSPPASGGADNEQFF
clone size: many
J gene: TRBJ2-1
V gene: TRBV18

CDR3 protein: CATSRQGSYEQYF
clone size: NA
J gene: TRBJ2-7
V gene: TRBV15

CDR3 protein: CASRGWGNSPLHF
clone size: NA
J gene: TRBJ1-6
V gene: TRBV7-9